These 26 T cell receptor beta chains were sequenced from one sample in a study of cytomegalovirus exposure and HLA in healthy donors. The PCR contained 60 Vbeta and 13 Jbeta primers. Sequencing used immunoSEQ multiplex PCR; TCRdb keeps in-frame clones, though not all of them. In total, the table holds under 70,000 clones. The sequencing sample was made of PBMCs. These receptor sequences come from a woman aged 30 to 39 in good health and CMV-seropositive.

The chain employs TRBV7-2 and TRBJ1-2; D perhaps matches TRBD1 (5 bases). Germline V gene data show CDR1 as SGHTA and CDR2 as FQGNSA. The CDR3 is 13 amino acids. Trimming left V 1 base short and J 7 bases short, with 10 bases between. The CDR3 nucleotides read TGTGCCAGCAGCTTAGTGGGGGGACGTGGCTACACCTTC. Its protein product is CASSLVGGRGYTF.

This sequence joins TRBV4-2 and TRBJ1-5; D might be TRBD1 (6 bases). From germline, CDR1 is LGHNA and CDR2 YNFKEQ. V lost 0 bases to trimming and J lost 4 bases, with 13 bases between them. CDR3 length: 16 residues. For the CDR3, the DNA is TGTGCCAGCAGCCAAGATAGGGGGGGACTTAATCAGCCCCAGCATTTT. It translates to CASSQDRGGLNQPQHF.

The chain links TRBV5-1 to TRBJ2-5; TRBD1 matches 11 bases. The CDR3 sequence is 14 residues long. The germline CDR1 and CDR2 sequences are SGHRS and YFSETQ. The J segment lost 6 bases and the V segment lost 2 bases, leaving 3 bases of the junction unmatched. The CDR3 here is CASSFGQGAQTQYF. In nucleotides, the CDR3 is TGCGCCAGCAGCTTCGGACAGGGGGCGCAGACCCAGTACTTC.

This chain joins TRBV19 and TRBJ2-6; D perhaps matches TRBD1 (5 bases). Trimming stripped 4 bases from V and 5 bases from J, with 9 bases between. The CDR3 length is 14 residues. CDR1 is LNHDA, CDR2 SQIVND, per germline (reference sequence). The CDR3 here is CASSTPDRANVLTF. CDR3 DNA sequence: TGTGCCAGTAGTACTCCGGACAGGGCCAACGTCCTGACTTTC. The entire variable domain, with the rest obtained from reference TRBV19 and TRBJ2-6, is as follows: DGGITQSPKYLFRKEGQNVTLSCEQNLNHDAMYWYRQDPGQGLRLIYYSQIVNDFQKGDIAEGYSVSREKKESFPLTVTSAQKNPTAFYLCASSTPDRANVLTFGAGSRLTVL.

The chain's CDR3 is CASSIASGGLLSWSYTF. CDR3 nucleotides: TGTGCCAGTAGTATAGCCTCGGGGGGGCTCCTTTCCTGGAGCTACACCTTC. V gene TRBV19 combines with J gene TRBJ1-2, with a weak D call TRBD1 (6 bases). The V end lost 1 base, the J end lost 9 bases, and 24 bases lay between the germline ends. The CDR3 totals 17 residues. Germline lookup yields CDR1 LNHDA and CDR2 SQIVND (reference sequence).

The V call is TRBV18, the J call TRBJ2-7; 9 bases match TRBD1. This CDR3 contains 15 residues. The V gene's germline CDR1 is KGHSH and CDR2 LQKENI. V lost 5 bases and J lost 6; bases outside the gene matches: 11. CDR3 sequence reads: CASSRGTGGVGEQYF. Written as DNA, the CDR3 is TGTGCCAGCTCAAGGGGTACAGGGGGCGTGGGCGAGCAGTACTTC.

CDR3 nucleotide sequence: TGTGCCTGGAACCCTCGGACAGTCGCCTACGAGCAGTACTTC. Encoded protein: CAWNPRTVAYEQYF. V gene TRBV30 combines with J gene TRBJ2-7; the D gene is possibly TRBD1 (6 bases). Germline V gene sequence: CDR1 GTSNPN, CDR2 SVGIG (reference sequence). The CDR3 has 14 amino acids. V gave up 4 bases and J gave up 2 bases, with 15 bases separating them.

The J gene is TRBJ2-3, the V gene TRBV11-1, with TRBD2 matching over 14 bases. J was trimmed by 1 base and V by 6 bases; bases with no gene match: 9. Germline V CDR1 and CDR2: SGHAT, FQDESV (reference sequence). The CDR3 contains 18 residues. CDR3: CASRAPGLAGDRTDTQYF. CDR3 nucleotide sequence: TGTGCCAGCAGGGCACCGGGACTAGCGGGGGACCGCACAGATACGCAGTATTTT.

J is TRBJ2-1 and V is TRBV13, with TRBD2 identical over 10 bases. Per germline, CDR1 PRHDT and CDR2 FYEKMQ (reference sequence). J gave up 9 bases and V 0 bases, and 5 bases lay outside the gene matches. This CDR3 comprises 15 residues. CDR3 in amino acids: CASSLGLAGVREQFF. The CDR3 nucleotides read TGTGCCAGCAGCTTAGGGCTAGCGGGAGTTCGTGAGCAGTTCTTC.

The chain carries TRBV6-6 and TRBJ1-4; possibly TRBD1 for D (5 bases). Germline values: CDR1 MNHNY, CDR2 SVGAGI (reference sequence). This CDR3 has 15 amino acids. V was shortened by 3 bases and J by 2 bases, with 10 bases between the two germline ends. The CDR3 is CASSYARGTNEKLFF. The CDR3 DNA follows: TGTGCCAGCAGTTATGCGCGGGGGACTAATGAAAAACTGTTTTTT.

The rearrangement links TRBV18 to TRBJ2-2; 7 nucleotides align to TRBD1. CDR3 length equals 15 residues. Germline V lookup: CDR1 KGHSH, CDR2 LQKENI. V gave up 5 bases and J gave up 0 bases; unmatched junction bases: 3. The DNA of the CDR3 is TGTGCCAGCTCAGACAGGGCCGCGAACACCGGGGAGCTGTTTTTT. Translating it yields CASSDRAANTGELFF.

J is TRBJ2-5 and V is TRBV19; TRBD2 matches 8 bases. CDR3 length: 16 residues. Per germline, CDR1 LNHDA and CDR2 SQIVND (reference sequence). Losses at the gene ends were 3 bases for V and 0 bases for J; bases not matched to a gene: 6. The CDR3 coding sequence is TGTGCCAGTAGTATCTTCGGTAGCGGGGACCAAGAGACCCAGTACTTC. As protein: CASSIFGSGDQETQYF.

This chain connects TRBV25-1 to TRBJ2-3; the match to TRBD2 covers 9 bases. V gave up 6 bases and J gave up 6 bases; unmatched junction bases: 4. CDR1 is MGHDK and CDR2 is SYGVNS in the germline V gene. CDR3 size: 13 residues. Here the CDR3 DNA reads TGTGCCAGCAGGCTAGCGGGATCCGATACGCAGTATTTT. This translates into CASRLAGSDTQYF.

The chain combines TRBV28 with TRBJ2-6, with D maybe TRBD1 (5 bases). Trimming stripped 6 bases from V and 3 bases from J, with 12 bases between. The CDR3 contains 15 residues. Germline assignment: CDR1 MDHEN and CDR2 SYDVKM. The CDR3 reads CASRTQGSGANVLTF. Written as DNA, the CDR3 is TGTGCCAGCAGGACCCAGGGAAGTGGGGCCAACGTCCTGACTTTC.

The J gene is TRBJ1-1, the V gene TRBV29-1; 8 positions agree with TRBD1. The CDR3 length is 13 residues. After removal of 7 bases from V and 0 bases from J, the junction contained 4 bases not matched to a gene. The germline V gene has CDR1 SQVTM and CDR2 ANQGSEA. This CDR3 reads CSAAQGVNTEAFF. The DNA of the CDR3 is TGCAGCGCGGCACAGGGGGTGAACACTGAAGCTTTCTTT.

The V call is TRBV11-3, the J call TRBJ2-1, with TRBD1 identical over 7 bases. This CDR3 is built from 14 residues. Germline CDR1 is SGHNT and CDR2 is YENEEA. Trimming at V came to 5 bases and at J to 10 bases, leaving 11 bases not matched to a gene. The CDR3 nucleotides are TGTGCCAGCAGCCCCGGACAGGAAGGAAGCGAGCAGTTCTTC. Translation gives CASSPGQEGSEQFF. The full variable domain, rest sourced from reference TRBV11-3 and TRBJ2-1, is EAGVVQSPRYKIIEKKQPVAFWCNPISGHNTLYWYLQNLGQGPELLIRYENEEAVDDSQLPKDRFSAERLKGVDSTLKIQPAELGDSAVYLCASSPGQEGSEQFFGPGTRLTVL.

The chain links TRBV18 to TRBJ2-7, with TRBD1 identical over 7 bases. Germline V gene sequence: CDR1 KGHSH, CDR2 LQKENI. With 1 base clipped from V and 5 bases from J, the junction kept 5 bases outside the gene matches. The CDR3 loop spans 14 amino acids. CDR3 sequence reads: CASSPLTGENEQYF. CDR3 sequence (DNA): TGTGCCAGCTCACCACTCACAGGGGAGAACGAGCAGTACTTC. Full variable domain (missing parts from reference TRBV18 and TRBJ2-7): NAGVMQNPRHLVRRRGQEARLRCSPMKGHSHVYWYRQLPEEGLKFMVYLQKENIIDESGMPKERFSAEFPKEGPSILRIQQVVRGDSAAYFCASSPLTGENEQYFGPGTRLTVT.

The rearrangement joins TRBV29-1 to TRBJ2-3; D might be TRBD1 (5 bases). The CDR3 sequence is 11 residues long. Germline V gene data show CDR1 as SQVTM and CDR2 as ANQGSEA. The V gene lost 3 bases and the J gene lost 6 bases, with 7 bases spanning the gap. The DNA of the CDR3 is TGCAGCGTTGATTCAGGGGATACGCAGTATTTT. Encoded protein: CSVDSGDTQYF.

The rearrangement joins TRBV7-9 to TRBJ1-1; 7 bases map to TRBD1. CDR3 length: 15 residues. Germline V gene data show CDR1 as SEHNR and CDR2 as FQNEAQ (reference sequence). The ends lost 4 bases at V and 2 bases at J; junction bases unmatched: 7. The CDR3 is CASSYRTGLNTEAFF. The DNA of the CDR3 is TGTGCCAGCAGCTACCGGACAGGACTCAACACTGAAGCTTTCTTT.

CDR3 sequence reads: CASSSTSGGYEQYF. The CDR3 nucleotides are TGTGCCAGCAGCTCAACTAGCGGGGGTTACGAGCAGTACTTC. The gene calls are TRBV14 and TRBJ2-7; 11 bases match TRBD2. CDR3 length: 14 amino acids. The V segment lost 5 bases and the J segment 4 bases; nucleotides outside the gene matches: 4. Germline CDR1 and CDR2: SGHDN and FVKESK.

As for this clone: Other DNA sequences in this sample translate to the same CDR3. The chain couples TRBV11-2 to TRBJ1-1, with D perhaps TRBD1 (5 bases). This CDR3 region has 13 residues. The germline V gene has CDR1 SGHAT and CDR2 FQNNGV. V was cut by 5 bases and J by 4 bases, with 11 bases left in between. The CDR3 loop reads CASSVGGITEAFF. In nucleotides, the CDR3 is TGTGCCAGCAGCGTCGGGGGAATCACTGAAGCTTTCTTT.

The V gene is TRBV28, the J gene TRBJ1-4, with D possibly matching TRBD1 (5 bases). CDR1 and CDR2 from the germline V gene are MDHEN and SYDVKM. V lost 5 bases to trimming and J lost 2 bases, with 12 bases between them. The CDR3 runs to 15 residues. CDR3 region: CASSDPGRTNEKLFF. CDR3 nucleotide sequence: TGTGCCAGCAGTGACCCAGGGAGGACTAATGAAAAACTGTTTTTT.

The J gene is TRBJ2-7, the V gene TRBV2; TRBD2 matches at 12 bases. Germline V gives CDR1 SNHLY, CDR2 FYNNEI. V lost 6 bases and J lost 0; bases outside the gene matches: 6. The CDR3 consists of 16 residues. In nucleotides, the CDR3 is TGTGCCAGCAGCGTTGGACTAGCGGGATTCTCCTACGAGCAGTACTTC. Amino acids: CASSVGLAGFSYEQYF. Looking up the rest from reference TRBV2 and TRBJ2-7 gives the full variable domain: EPEVTQTPSHQVTQMGQEVILRCVPISNHLYFYWYRQILGQKVEFLVSFYNNEISEKSEIFDDQFSVERPDGSNFTLKIRSTKLEDSAMYFCASSVGLAGFSYEQYFGPGTRLTVT.

The rearrangement uses TRBV7-2 and TRBJ2-7; TRBD1 is a possible D gene (5 bases). This CDR3 is built from 14 residues. In germline, CDR1 is SGHTA, CDR2 FQGNSA. V dropped 1 base and J dropped 2 bases, with 9 bases sitting between them. The CDR3 DNA sequence: TGTGCCAGCAGCTTAGGCAGGGCGGCCTACGAGCAGTACTTC. It specifies CASSLGRAAYEQYF.

This CDR3 is CASSLAPGDTQYF. The CDR3 DNA reads as TGTGCCAGCAGCTTGGCTCCGGGAGATACGCAGTATTTT. This sequence joins TRBV5-4 and TRBJ2-3; D gene ambiguous. The V end was cut by 0 bases, the J end by 5 bases, with 7 bases between. The CDR3 totals 13 residues. Germline V gene lookup returns CDR1 SGHNT and CDR2 YYREEE (reference sequence).

The chain employs TRBV4-1 and TRBJ2-5; 12 positions agree with TRBD1. Germline values: CDR1 MGHRA, CDR2 YSYEKL. The trim removed 2 bases at V and 4 bases at J, leaving 5 bases unmatched. The CDR3 covers 16 residues. CDR3 residues: CASSQLGTGGSETQYF. The CDR3 nucleotides read TGCGCCAGCAGCCAACTAGGGACAGGGGGCTCAGAGACCCAGTACTTC.